A selection of T cell receptor beta chains follows, all from one sample in a study of cytomegalovirus exposure and HLA in healthy donors. Measured with immunoSEQ multiplex PCR; TCRdb has only the in-frame clones, and not every one. The sample includes 150,000 to 200,000 clones, roughly 72% seen only once; the top ten take 2% to 2.5%. The sequencing sample was made of PBMCs. The receptors were gathered from a young woman in good health and CMV-seropositive. Each CDR3 is given with its conserved first and last residue. D genes are given only for firm matches. Size is omitted from some rows. Given values are once, few, many or a class for expanded clones.

>TRBD1|TRBJ2-3|NA|15|TRBV30
TGTGCCTGGAGTGTACAGACAGGGGGCACAGATACGCAGTATTTT
CAWSVQTGGTDTQYF
>NA|TRBJ2-3|once|10|TRBV29-1
TGCAGCGTAGCCATGGATACGCAGTATTTT
CSVAMDTQYF
>TRBD1|TRBJ2-1|few|15|TRBV7-6
TGTGCCAGCAGCCTAGGACAGGGAGGATACAATGAGCAGTTCTTC
CASSLGQGGYNEQFF
>NA|TRBJ1-1|NA|12|TRBV28
TGTGCCAGCAGTATACTTAGAACTGAAGCTTTCTTT
CASSILRTEAFF
>NA|TRBJ2-1|NA|13|TRBV27
TGTGCCAGCAGTTTTTCAGGGAACAATGAGCAGTTCTTC
CASSFSGNNEQFF
>NA|TRBJ1-1|NA|13|TRBV5-4
TGTGCCAGCAGCTTGGCGCGGTACACTGAAGCTTTCTTT
CASSLARYTEAFF
>TRBD2|TRBJ2-3|NA|16|TRBV5-1
TGCGCCAGCAGCGCCGGACTAGCGGGATTCGTGGATACGCAGTATTTT
CASSAGLAGFVDTQYF
>TRBD1|TRBJ1-1|NA|15|TRBV5-1
TGCGCCAGCAGCACACGGGGACAGCAGAACACTGAAGCTTTCTTT
CASSTRGQQNTEAFF
>NA|TRBJ1-1|NA|13|TRBV5-1
TGCGCCAGCAGCTCAGGGGATGGCACTGAAGCTTTCTTT
CASSSGDGTEAFF
>NA|TRBJ1-2|NA|17|TRBV27
TGTGCCAGCAGTCCAAGGATAGAAGAGCGTTATAACTATGGCTACACCTTC
CASSPRIEERYNYGYTF
>TRBD1|TRBJ1-3|NA|18|TRBV4-3
TGCGCCAGCAGCCAAGAAACTTTAGGGACAGAATCTGGAAACACCATATATTTT
CASSQETLGTESGNTIYF
>NA|TRBJ2-5|NA|16|TRBV27
TGTGCCAGCTGCAACCTTAAACTAACAGGGCAAGAGACCCAGTACTTC
CASCNLKLTGQETQYF
>TRBD2|TRBJ2-6|NA|16|TRBV6-4
TGTGCCAGCAGTGACACTAGCGGCTCTGGGGCCAACGTCCTGACTTTC
CASSDTSGSGANVLTF
>NA|TRBJ1-5|NA|15|TRBV15
TGTGCCACCAGCAGTCCGGGGGGGGGCCATCGGCCCCAGCATTTT
CATSSPGGGHRPQHF
>NA|TRBJ2-7|NA|12|TRBV14
TGTGCCAGCAGCCAATTTAGCTACGAGCAGTACTTC
CASSQFSYEQYF
>NA|TRBJ2-3|NA|14|TRBV28
TGTGCCAGCAGTTCTCTTGGAGGCACAGATACGCAGTATTTT
CASSSLGGTDTQYF
>TRBD1|TRBJ2-7|once|14|TRBV16
TGTGCCAGCAGCCAGAGGACAGGGGGTCACGAGCAGTACTTC
CASSQRTGGHEQYF
>NA|TRBJ1-3|NA|15|TRBV15
TGTGCCACCAGCAGAGACAGGGGCCCTGGAAACACCATATATTTT
CATSRDRGPGNTIYF
>TRBD2|TRBJ2-1|NA|18|TRBV5-1
TGCGCCAGCAGCCGACTAGCGGGGGGGGATAGCTCCTACAATGAGCAGTTCTTC
CASSRLAGGDSSYNEQFF
>TRBD1|TRBJ1-1|NA|16|TRBV5-8
TGTGCCAGCAGCTTAACACAGGGGAGTAGGACCACTGAAGCTTTCTTT
CASSLTQGSRTTEAFF
>NA|TRBJ1-4|NA|11|TRBV30
TGTGCCTGGAGTGTTGGGGCTCAACTGTTTTTT
CAWSVGAQLFF
>TRBD1|TRBJ1-1|few|14|TRBV28
TGTGCCAGCAGTGGTGCAGGGGGCGGGACTGAAGCTTTCTTT
CASSGAGGGTEAFF
>TRBD1|TRBJ1-1|NA|16|TRBV29-1
TGCAGCGGGACAGGGTGGGCCAATGAGATGAACACTGAAGCTTTCTTT
CSGTGWANEMNTEAFF